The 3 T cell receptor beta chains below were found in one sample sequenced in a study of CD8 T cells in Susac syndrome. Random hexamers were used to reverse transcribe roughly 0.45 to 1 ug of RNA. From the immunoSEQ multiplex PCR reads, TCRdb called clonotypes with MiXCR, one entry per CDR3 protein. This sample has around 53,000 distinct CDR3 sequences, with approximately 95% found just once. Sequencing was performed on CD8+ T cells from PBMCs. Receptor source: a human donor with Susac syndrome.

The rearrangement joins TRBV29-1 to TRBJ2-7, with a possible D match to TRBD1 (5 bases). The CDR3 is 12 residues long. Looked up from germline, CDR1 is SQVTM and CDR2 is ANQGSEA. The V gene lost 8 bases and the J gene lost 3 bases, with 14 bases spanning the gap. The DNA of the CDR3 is TGCAGCCCTCAAGACAGAGGCTACGAGCAGTACTTC. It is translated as CSPQDRGYEQYF.

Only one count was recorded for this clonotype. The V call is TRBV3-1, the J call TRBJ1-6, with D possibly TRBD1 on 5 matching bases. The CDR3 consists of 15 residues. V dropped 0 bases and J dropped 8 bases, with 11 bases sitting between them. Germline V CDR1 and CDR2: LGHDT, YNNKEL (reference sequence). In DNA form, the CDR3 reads TGTGCCAGCAGCCAAGACGGGGCTTCGGATTCACCCCTCCACTTT. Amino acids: CASSQDGASDSPLHF.

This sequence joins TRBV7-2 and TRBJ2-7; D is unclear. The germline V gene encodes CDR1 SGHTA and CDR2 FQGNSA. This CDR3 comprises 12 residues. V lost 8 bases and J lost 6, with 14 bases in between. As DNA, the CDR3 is TGTGCCAGCGCCCACAGTTCGGGCGAGCAGTACTTC. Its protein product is CASAHSSGEQYF. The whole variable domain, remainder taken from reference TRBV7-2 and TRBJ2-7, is GAGVSQSPSNKVTEKGKDVELRCDPISGHTALYWYRQSLGQGLEFLIYFQGNSAPDKSGLPSDRFSAERTGGSVSTLTIQRTQQEDSAVYLCASAHSSGEQYFGPGTRLTVT.